This T cell receptor (beta chain) was captured by sequencing in a study of T cells in Graves' hyperthyroidism and ophthalmopathy. There are 13 residues in the CDR3. Per germline, CDR1 SNHLY and CDR2 FYNNEI. V gave up 6 bases and J gave up 8 bases, with 16 bases separating them. This clonotype appeared a single time. TCR beta CDR3 regions were amplified from RNA. TCR CDR3 regions were first amplified by RT-PCR with HTBI primers. Via MiXCR, TCRdb re-called the multiplex PCR reads, giving one row per CDR3 protein. There are over 650,000 distinct CDR3 sequences in the sample; about a sixth occur only once, and approximately 8% lies in the top ten.

The clonotype originates from a man younger than 35 with Graves' hyperthyroidism. The sequenced sample was blood. The rearrangement links TRBV2 to TRBJ1-2; TRBD1 is a possible D gene (5 bases). CDR3 in amino acids: CASSQGRRAGYTF. CDR3 nucleotides: TGTGCCAGCAGCCAGGGACGGCGAGCGGGCTACACCTTC.